A selection of T cell receptor beta chains follows, all from one sample in a study of blood T cell repertoires in COVID-19. Assay: immunoSEQ multiplex PCR; the TCRdb copy retains only in-frame clones and omits some. This sample has 150,000 to 200,000 clones, with roughly 80% found just once. Sequenced: peripheral blood. All receptors come from a woman aged 25-40 years with acute or convalescent COVID-19. Each CDR3 is given with its conserved first and last residue. Each record gives: CDR3 DNA, CDR3 protein, CDR3 length, J gene, clone size, D gene, V gene. The D gene is left open where the match is weak. Not every row has a clone size; where given, it reads once, few, many or a size class.

CDR3 DNA: TGTGCCAGCAGGGCCGGGGGGAGCTACACCTTC
CDR3 protein: CASRAGGSYTF
CDR3 length: 11
J gene: TRBJ1-2
clone size: -
D gene: -
V gene: TRBV28

CDR3 DNA: TGTGCCAGCAGCCTACAGGGGGCGCTCGGCTACACCTTC
CDR3 protein: CASSLQGALGYTF
CDR3 length: 13
J gene: TRBJ1-2
clone size: -
D gene: TRBD1
V gene: TRBV11-2

CDR3 DNA: TGTGCCAGCAGTTTGCTTGGAGCGGACACTGAAGCTTTCTTT
CDR3 protein: CASSLLGADTEAFF
CDR3 length: 14
J gene: TRBJ1-1
clone size: -
D gene: -
V gene: TRBV27

CDR3 DNA: TGTGCCAGCAGGGATTATGGGAGCTCTGGAAACACCATATATTTT
CDR3 protein: CASRDYGSSGNTIYF
CDR3 length: 15
J gene: TRBJ1-3
clone size: -
D gene: -
V gene: TRBV7-9

CDR3 DNA: TGTGCCAGCAGTGACGTATACTATGAGCAGTTCTTC
CDR3 protein: CASSDVYYEQFF
CDR3 length: 12
J gene: TRBJ2-1
clone size: -
D gene: -
V gene: TRBV25-1

CDR3 DNA: TGTGCCAGCTCACCCCAACAGGGAAGTAGTTGGACTGAAGCTTTCTTT
CDR3 protein: CASSPQQGSSWTEAFF
CDR3 length: 16
J gene: TRBJ1-1
clone size: -
D gene: -
V gene: TRBV18

CDR3 DNA: TGTGCCAGCAGCTCGGGACTAGGCTACGAGCAGTACTTC
CDR3 protein: CASSSGLGYEQYF
CDR3 length: 13
J gene: TRBJ2-7
clone size: -
D gene: TRBD2
V gene: TRBV7-2

CDR3 DNA: TGCGCCAGCAGTGACGAGTACGGTCCCTACGAGCAGTACTTC
CDR3 protein: CASSDEYGPYEQYF
CDR3 length: 14
J gene: TRBJ2-7
clone size: -
D gene: -
V gene: TRBV10-1

CDR3 DNA: TGCGCCAGCAGCCAGGGGACAGGGGAGGCCGAGTCACCCCTCCACTTT
CDR3 protein: CASSQGTGEAESPLHF
CDR3 length: 16
J gene: TRBJ1-6
clone size: -
D gene: TRBD1
V gene: TRBV4-3

CDR3 DNA: TGCGCCAGCAGCTTGGGGACAGGGGTCACCGGGGAGCTGTTTTTT
CDR3 protein: CASSLGTGVTGELFF
CDR3 length: 15
J gene: TRBJ2-2
clone size: -
D gene: TRBD1
V gene: TRBV5-1

CDR3 DNA: TGTGCCAGCAGTAACCGGGACTATAGTCAGCCCCAGCATTTT
CDR3 protein: CASSNRDYSQPQHF
CDR3 length: 14
J gene: TRBJ1-5
clone size: -
D gene: -
V gene: TRBV28

CDR3 DNA: TGTGCCAGTAGTATATTGAGAGGCGAGACCCAGTACTTC
CDR3 protein: CASSILRGETQYF
CDR3 length: 13
J gene: TRBJ2-5
clone size: once
D gene: -
V gene: TRBV19

CDR3 DNA: TGTGCCAGCAGTTTCGGGGCGGGAGGCTACACCTTC
CDR3 protein: CASSFGAGGYTF
CDR3 length: 12
J gene: TRBJ1-2
clone size: -
D gene: -
V gene: TRBV12-3/TRBV12-4

CDR3 DNA: TGTGCCAGCAGCGTTCCGGACGGACTCTACACTGAAGCTTTCTTT
CDR3 protein: CASSVPDGLYTEAFF
CDR3 length: 15
J gene: TRBJ1-1
clone size: -
D gene: -
V gene: TRBV7-2

CDR3 DNA: TGCGCCAGCAGCCATGACCCCGACAGTCGGTCACCCCTCCACTTT
CDR3 protein: CASSHDPDSRSPLHF
CDR3 length: 15
J gene: TRBJ1-6
clone size: -
D gene: -
V gene: TRBV4-1

CDR3 DNA: TGTGCCAGCAGCCAAGAGGGCCATAATTCACCCCTCCACTTT
CDR3 protein: CASSQEGHNSPLHF
CDR3 length: 14
J gene: TRBJ1-6
clone size: few
D gene: -
V gene: TRBV14

CDR3 DNA: TGTGCCAGCAGCCTCGGGACAGAAGCCTATGGCTACACCTTC
CDR3 protein: CASSLGTEAYGYTF
CDR3 length: 14
J gene: TRBJ1-2
clone size: -
D gene: TRBD1
V gene: TRBV2

CDR3 DNA: TGTGCCAGCAAAGGAGAGGGGGCGCGAAACACTGAAGCTTTCTTT
CDR3 protein: CASKGEGARNTEAFF
CDR3 length: 15
J gene: TRBJ1-1
clone size: -
D gene: TRBD1
V gene: TRBV27

CDR3 DNA: TGCGCCAGCAGCCCCTTGGGAGAAGGGAACGAAGCTTTCTTT
CDR3 protein: CASSPLGEGNEAFF
CDR3 length: 14
J gene: TRBJ1-1
clone size: -
D gene: -
V gene: TRBV5-1

CDR3 DNA: TGTGCCAGCAGTTTTCCTAGGACAGGGGCCCCCCGCGAGCAGTACTTC
CDR3 protein: CASSFPRTGAPREQYF
CDR3 length: 16
J gene: TRBJ2-7
clone size: once
D gene: TRBD1
V gene: TRBV28

CDR3 DNA: TGTGCCAGCAGTTTGCGAAGCCTAATCACCGGGGAGCTGTTTTTT
CDR3 protein: CASSLRSLITGELFF
CDR3 length: 15
J gene: TRBJ2-2
clone size: few
D gene: -
V gene: TRBV27

CDR3 DNA: TGCGCCAGCAGTCCGCGCGGTCGGCACAATGAGCAGTTCTTC
CDR3 protein: CASSPRGRHNEQFF
CDR3 length: 14
J gene: TRBJ2-1
clone size: -
D gene: -
V gene: TRBV10-2

CDR3 DNA: TGTGCCAGCAGTGGGCCGGGACTAGCCATATACAGCGTCTTC
CDR3 protein: CASSGPGLAIYSVF
CDR3 length: 14
J gene: TRBJ2-1
clone size: -
D gene: TRBD2
V gene: TRBV6-6

CDR3 DNA: TGCAGCGTCGGGGTCAGCTCCTACGAGCAGTACTTC
CDR3 protein: CSVGVSSYEQYF
CDR3 length: 12
J gene: TRBJ2-7
clone size: -
D gene: -
V gene: TRBV29-1

CDR3 DNA: TGTGCCAGCAGTTTTACCGGACTAGCGGGAGAGACCCAGTACTTC
CDR3 protein: CASSFTGLAGETQYF
CDR3 length: 15
J gene: TRBJ2-5
clone size: -
D gene: TRBD2
V gene: TRBV27

CDR3 DNA: TGTGCCAGCAGCCATAGGGACAGGGGCCGCGAAGCTTTCTTT
CDR3 protein: CASSHRDRGREAFF
CDR3 length: 14
J gene: TRBJ1-1
clone size: -
D gene: TRBD1
V gene: TRBV4-2

CDR3 DNA: TGTGCCAGAAGCTTGGGAGGGAGTCTAGCCGGGGAGCTGTTTTTT
CDR3 protein: CARSLGGSLAGELFF
CDR3 length: 15
J gene: TRBJ2-2
clone size: -
D gene: -
V gene: TRBV5-3

CDR3 DNA: TGTGCCAGCATAGGGGCTGGAAACACCATATATTTT
CDR3 protein: CASIGAGNTIYF
CDR3 length: 12
J gene: TRBJ1-3
clone size: -
D gene: -
V gene: TRBV2

CDR3 DNA: TGTGCCAGCAGTCCACGCTCATTTCCGGGACAGAATAATTCACCCCTCCACTTT
CDR3 protein: CASSPRSFPGQNNSPLHF
CDR3 length: 18
J gene: TRBJ1-6
clone size: once
D gene: TRBD1
V gene: TRBV6-6

CDR3 DNA: TGCAGCGCCGGCGGTACGGTCGGGGAGCTGTTTTTT
CDR3 protein: CSAGGTVGELFF
CDR3 length: 12
J gene: TRBJ2-2
clone size: once
D gene: -
V gene: TRBV29-1

CDR3 DNA: TGTGCCAGCAGCCTAGCCAGAGGAAACACCGGGGAGCTGTTTTTT
CDR3 protein: CASSLARGNTGELFF
CDR3 length: 15
J gene: TRBJ2-2
clone size: -
D gene: -
V gene: TRBV2

CDR3 DNA: TGTGCCAGCAGCCAAGATGCCAGTCAAAATCAGCCCCAGCATTTT
CDR3 protein: CASSQDASQNQPQHF
CDR3 length: 15
J gene: TRBJ1-5
clone size: few
D gene: -
V gene: TRBV3-1/TRBV3-2

CDR3 DNA: TGTGCCAGCAGTTCCACCAAAACAGGTGGTTATAATTCACCCCTCCACTTT
CDR3 protein: CASSSTKTGGYNSPLHF
CDR3 length: 17
J gene: TRBJ1-6
clone size: -
D gene: -
V gene: TRBV27

CDR3 DNA: TGTGCCAGCAGCTCAACCCGACAGGGTCTCGACGAGCAGTACTTC
CDR3 protein: CASSSTRQGLDEQYF
CDR3 length: 15
J gene: TRBJ2-7
clone size: -
D gene: TRBD1
V gene: TRBV5-8

CDR3 DNA: TGTGCCAGTAGTAAGGGGGTCCTTGGTTGGTCAACTAATGAAAAACTGTTTTTT
CDR3 protein: CASSKGVLGWSTNEKLFF
CDR3 length: 18
J gene: TRBJ1-4
clone size: -
D gene: -
V gene: TRBV19

CDR3 DNA: TGTGCCAGCAGTTTATTATTGGGGCAGGGGAATCAGCCCCAGCATTTT
CDR3 protein: CASSLLLGQGNQPQHF
CDR3 length: 16
J gene: TRBJ1-5
clone size: -
D gene: -
V gene: TRBV28

CDR3 DNA: TGTGCCAGTGGGGACAGGTCGACTGTTAACTATGGCTACACCTTC
CDR3 protein: CASGDRSTVNYGYTF
CDR3 length: 15
J gene: TRBJ1-2
clone size: -
D gene: TRBD1
V gene: TRBV6-5

CDR3 DNA: TGCAGTGCTAGTACGAGACTAGCGGGACTAGATACGCAGTATTTT
CDR3 protein: CSASTRLAGLDTQYF
CDR3 length: 15
J gene: TRBJ2-3
clone size: -
D gene: TRBD2
V gene: TRBV20-1

CDR3 DNA: TGTGCCAGCAGCCAAGATACGGTCGTCGGCGGTGGGTACAATGAGCAGTTCTTC
CDR3 protein: CASSQDTVVGGGYNEQFF
CDR3 length: 18
J gene: TRBJ2-1
clone size: -
D gene: -
V gene: TRBV3-1/TRBV3-2

CDR3 DNA: TGTGCCAGCAGTGACAGTTTCAATGAGCAGTTCTTC
CDR3 protein: CASSDSFNEQFF
CDR3 length: 12
J gene: TRBJ2-1
clone size: -
D gene: -
V gene: TRBV2

CDR3 DNA: TGCGCCAGCAGCCAAGACAGGGTGGTTCCCTATGGCTACACCTTC
CDR3 protein: CASSQDRVVPYGYTF
CDR3 length: 15
J gene: TRBJ1-2
clone size: once
D gene: -
V gene: TRBV4-3

CDR3 DNA: TGTGCCAGCAGCGTCAGGGCTGGTCAGCCCCAGCATTTT
CDR3 protein: CASSVRAGQPQHF
CDR3 length: 13
J gene: TRBJ1-5
clone size: -
D gene: -
V gene: TRBV27

CDR3 DNA: TGTGCCAGCAGCGTAGGCGAAGCACGCACCGGGGAGCTGTTTTTT
CDR3 protein: CASSVGEARTGELFF
CDR3 length: 15
J gene: TRBJ2-2
clone size: -
D gene: -
V gene: TRBV9

CDR3 DNA: TGCAGTGCTAGTTGGCTACAGAGCACTGAAGCTTTCTTT
CDR3 protein: CSASWLQSTEAFF
CDR3 length: 13
J gene: TRBJ1-1
clone size: -
D gene: -
V gene: TRBV20-1

CDR3 DNA: TGCGCCAGCAGCCCTCTAGCGAACACCGGGGAGCTGTTTTTT
CDR3 protein: CASSPLANTGELFF
CDR3 length: 14
J gene: TRBJ2-2
clone size: -
D gene: -
V gene: TRBV4-3

CDR3 DNA: TGTGCCTGGAGTGTATCGTCAAACATTCAGTACTTC
CDR3 protein: CAWSVSSNIQYF
CDR3 length: 12
J gene: TRBJ2-4
clone size: -
D gene: -
V gene: TRBV30

CDR3 DNA: TGCGCCAGCAGCTTGGCCACGGGGTCCTATAATTCACCCCTCCACTTT
CDR3 protein: CASSLATGSYNSPLHF
CDR3 length: 16
J gene: TRBJ1-6
clone size: -
D gene: -
V gene: TRBV5-1

CDR3 DNA: TGTGCCAGTAGCCCTAGCTTTGGTGAAGCTTTCTTT
CDR3 protein: CASSPSFGEAFF
CDR3 length: 12
J gene: TRBJ1-1
clone size: -
D gene: -
V gene: TRBV19

CDR3 DNA: TGTGCCAGCAGCCACCCTGGGACAGTTAACTATGGCTACACCTTC
CDR3 protein: CASSHPGTVNYGYTF
CDR3 length: 15
J gene: TRBJ1-2
clone size: -
D gene: TRBD1
V gene: TRBV6-6

CDR3 DNA: TGCGCCAGCAGTGGTGCGAGGAGCGACACTGAAGCTTTCTTT
CDR3 protein: CASSGARSDTEAFF
CDR3 length: 14
J gene: TRBJ1-1
clone size: few
D gene: -
V gene: TRBV10-1

CDR3 DNA: TGTGCCAGCAGCGTACGGGGGCAGGGGGCTTTCAATGAGCAGTTCTTC
CDR3 protein: CASSVRGQGAFNEQFF
CDR3 length: 16
J gene: TRBJ2-1
clone size: -
D gene: TRBD1
V gene: TRBV9

CDR3 DNA: TGTGCCAGCAGTTTATTGGGTAGCGGGAGGGCCGAGTCCGGGGAGCTGTTTTTT
CDR3 protein: CASSLLGSGRAESGELFF
CDR3 length: 18
J gene: TRBJ2-2
clone size: -
D gene: TRBD2
V gene: TRBV27

CDR3 DNA: TGCGCCAGCAGCCAAGTAGACAGTACAGATACGCAGTATTTT
CDR3 protein: CASSQVDSTDTQYF
CDR3 length: 14
J gene: TRBJ2-3
clone size: -
D gene: -
V gene: TRBV4-3

CDR3 DNA: TGTGCCTGGAGTCCGGACCGACTGGAGGTACACACCTTC
CDR3 protein: CAWSPDRLEVHTF
CDR3 length: 13
J gene: TRBJ1-2
clone size: few
D gene: -
V gene: TRBV30

CDR3 DNA: TGCGCCAGCAGCTTGGGGGAACGGGGTGACGGCTACACCTTC
CDR3 protein: CASSLGERGDGYTF
CDR3 length: 14
J gene: TRBJ1-2
clone size: -
D gene: -
V gene: TRBV5-1

CDR3 DNA: TGTGCCAGCAGCTTAAGTTTAGCCGGAGCCGTCGGTGGCTACACCTTC
CDR3 protein: CASSLSLAGAVGGYTF
CDR3 length: 16
J gene: TRBJ1-2
clone size: -
D gene: -
V gene: TRBV7-8

CDR3 DNA: TGTGCCAGCAGCCAAACACAGGGGGCGATGGGGCAAGAGACCCAGTACTTC
CDR3 protein: CASSQTQGAMGQETQYF
CDR3 length: 17
J gene: TRBJ2-5
clone size: -
D gene: TRBD1
V gene: TRBV28

CDR3 DNA: TGTGCCAGCAGTTCGAGCGGGGGAACTAACTATGGCTACACCTTC
CDR3 protein: CASSSSGGTNYGYTF
CDR3 length: 15
J gene: TRBJ1-2
clone size: -
D gene: -
V gene: TRBV6-5

CDR3 DNA: TGTGCCAGCAGCTTATGGACTGGTACGTCCTACACCTACGAGCAGTACTTC
CDR3 protein: CASSLWTGTSYTYEQYF
CDR3 length: 17
J gene: TRBJ2-7
clone size: -
D gene: -
V gene: TRBV13